A selection of T cell receptor beta chains follows, all from one sample in a study of T cell responses to AZD1222 COVID-19 vaccine. Profiling relied on immunoSEQ multiplex PCR, and the TCRdb table lists in-frame clones only, not all of them. Counted here are over 150,000 clones, roughly nine tenths occurring once; the ten biggest clones make up 5.5%. The sequenced sample was peripheral blood, obtained on day 0 of MenACWY control vaccination. The receptors derive from an adult in good health. CDR3s include the opening cysteine and the closing phenylalanine or tryptophan. A D gene is named only where the DNA matches it firmly. The size field is filled for only some rows; it gives once, few, many or a size class.

TRBJ2-1 TRBV3-1/TRBV3-2 NA NA CASSQNSRNEQFF TGTGCCAGCAGCCAAAATAGTCGGAATGAGCAGTTCTTC
TRBJ2-1 TRBV6-6 TRBD1 NA CASASDRDNEQFF TGTGCCAGCGCCTCGGACAGGGACAATGAGCAGTTCTTC
TRBJ1-2 TRBV3-1/TRBV3-2 TRBD1 NA CASSLQSPRGRDVRYGYTF TGTGCCAGCAGCCTTCAGTCCCCCAGGGGGCGTGATGTGAGGTATGGCTACACCTTC
TRBJ1-3 TRBV4-1 NA NA CASSQGRSSGNTIYF TGCGCCAGCAGCCAAGGGCGTAGCTCTGGAAACACCATATATTTT
TRBJ2-2 TRBV9 NA NA CASSPRSREATGELFF TGTGCCAGCAGCCCACGGTCCCGGGAAGCCACCGGGGAGCTGTTTTTT
TRBJ2-3 TRBV19 NA NA CASSMGLPGADTQYF TGTGCCAGTAGTATGGGGCTCCCTGGGGCAGATACGCAGTATTTT
TRBJ1-6 TRBV14 NA NA CASSQFLGNSPLHF TGTGCCAGCAGCCAATTTCTTGGGAATTCACCCCTCCACTTT
TRBJ1-6 TRBV7-2 TRBD1 once CASSAGQGENSPLHF TGTGCCAGCAGCGCAGGACAGGGGGAGAATTCACCCCTCCACTTT
TRBJ2-1 TRBV4-2 NA NA CASSQDLRAGAGEQFF TGTGCCAGCAGCCAAGATTTACGAGCGGGCGCCGGTGAGCAGTTCTTC
TRBJ1-2 TRBV20-1 NA few CSAWDGGRYTF TGCAGTGCTTGGGACGGCGGGCGCTACACCTTC
TRBJ1-2 TRBV4-1 TRBD1 NA CASSRAGGGYTF TGCGCCAGCAGCCGCGCAGGGGGTGGCTACACCTTC
TRBJ1-6 TRBV4-1 NA NA CASSRTTESSYNSPLHF TGCGCCAGCAGCCGTACGACAGAGAGCTCCTATAATTCACCCCTCCACTTT
TRBJ2-1 TRBV6-2/TRBV6-3 NA NA CASSYDSYNEQFF TGTGCCAGCAGTTATGATTCCTACAATGAGCAGTTCTTC
TRBJ2-7 TRBV11-2 NA NA CASSQNLGSSYEQYF TGTGCCAGCAGCCAAAACCTGGGGAGCTCCTACGAGCAGTACTTC
TRBJ1-5 TRBV27 NA NA CASSSLQARNQPQHF TGTGCCAGCAGTTCTCTCCAGGCGCGCAATCAGCCCCAGCATTTT
TRBJ1-4 TRBV28 TRBD1 NA CASSSRGGADEKLFF TGTGCCAGCAGTTCCCGAGGGGGCGCGGATGAAAAACTGTTTTTT
TRBJ2-3 TRBV9 NA NA CASSVGAVRTDTQYF TGTGCCAGCAGCGTAGGCGCGGTACGCACAGATACGCAGTATTTT
TRBJ1-2 TRBV19 TRBD1 NA CASSTGTGFDGYTF TGTGCCAGTAGTACCGGGACAGGTTTCGATGGCTACACCTTC
TRBJ1-2 TRBV29-1 NA NA CSVARDNGYTF TGCAGCGTTGCAAGGGATAATGGCTACACCTTC
TRBJ2-3 TRBV21-1 NA NA CASSAYRGPLPDTQYF TGTGCCAGCAGCGCCTACAGGGGTCCCCTCCCAGATACGCAGTATTTT
TRBJ1-5 TRBV6-4 NA NA CASSVTNNQPQHF TGTGCCAGCAGTGTGACGAACAATCAGCCCCAGCATTTT
TRBJ2-3 TRBV28 NA NA CASSLLSLWDTQYF TGTGCCAGCAGTTTACTCTCTTTGTGGGATACGCAGTATTTT
TRBJ2-1 TRBV5-8 NA NA CASSPYGGRGNEQFF TGTGCCAGCAGCCCTTACGGCGGCCGGGGAAATGAGCAGTTCTTC
TRBJ2-3 TRBV9 TRBD2 NA CASSPRTSGTADTQYF TGTGCCAGCAGCCCAAGGACTAGCGGGACGGCAGATACGCAGTATTTT
TRBJ2-2 TRBV19 NA NA CPRPPPRRAGRSGELFF TGTCCCAGACCCCCCCCGCGGCGGGCGGGACGCTCCGGGGAGCTGTTTTTT
TRBJ1-6 TRBV6-1 NA once CASSESPLLPNSPLHF TGTGCCAGCAGTGAATCACCCCTCTTACCGAATTCACCCCTCCACTTT
TRBJ1-3 TRBV10-1 TRBD1 NA CASSGQAGNTIYF TGCGCCAGCAGCGGACAGGCTGGAAACACCATATATTTT
TRBJ2-3 TRBV2 TRBD1 NA CASSLGQGVDTQYF TGTGCCAGCAGTCTGGGACAGGGGGTAGATACGCAGTATTTT
TRBJ1-2 TRBV28 TRBD1 NA CASSLFRGQGLYGYTF TGTGCCAGCAGTTTATTTAGAGGACAGGGCTTGTATGGCTACACCTTC
TRBJ1-2 TRBV5-1 TRBD1 NA CASSEQGDYGYTF TGCGCCAGCAGCGAACAGGGGGACTATGGCTACACCTTC
TRBJ1-6 TRBV27 TRBD1 NA CASRKTGGRMNSPLHF TGTGCCAGCAGGAAGACAGGGGGTCGGATGAATTCACCCCTCCACTTT
TRBJ2-1 TRBV4-3 TRBD1 NA CASSQDGTGGYNEQFF TGCGCCAGCAGCCAAGACGGGACAGGGGGCTACAATGAGCAGTTCTTC
TRBJ1-4 TRBV7-9 NA NA CASTDTTTNEKLFF TGTGCCAGCACCGACACAACAACTAATGAAAAACTGTTTTTT
TRBJ1-6 TRBV7-8 NA NA CASSLARDNNSPLHF TGTGCCAGCAGCTTAGCGAGGGACAATAATTCACCCCTCCACTTT
TRBJ2-1 TRBV5-1 TRBD1 NA CASSTGQGRPNEQFF TGCGCCAGCAGCACGGGACAGGGGAGGCCTAATGAGCAGTTCTTC
TRBJ2-1 TRBV7-3 TRBD2 few CASSLGTSGVQQFF TGTGCCAGCAGCTTAGGGACTAGCGGAGTTCAGCAGTTCTTC
TRBJ2-3 TRBV9 NA NA CASSVGASTDTQYF TGTGCCAGCAGCGTAGGGGCGAGCACAGATACGCAGTATTTT
TRBJ1-1 TRBV10-2 NA NA CASSQNTEAFF TGCGCCAGCTCGCAGAACACTGAAGCTTTCTTT
TRBJ1-2 TRBV5-1 NA NA CASSLDWADGYTF TGCGCCAGCAGCTTGGATTGGGCAGATGGCTACACCTTC
TRBJ2-7 TRBV19 NA NA CASSMSGYSGSYEQYF TGTGCCAGTAGTATGAGCGGGTATAGTGGGTCCTACGAGCAGTACTTC
TRBJ1-2 TRBV13 NA once CASSLGGLHF TGTGCCAGCAGCTTAGGGGGCCTCCACTTC
TRBJ2-1 TRBV2 TRBD2 NA CASSHPAGGSYNEQFF TGTGCCAGCAGCCACCCGGCGGGGGGCTCCTACAATGAGCAGTTCTTC
TRBJ1-3 TRBV7-6 TRBD1 few CASSLARDRAGNTIYF TGTGCCAGCAGCTTAGCCCGGGACAGGGCTGGAAACACCATATATTTT
TRBJ2-3 TRBV2 NA NA CASRFTDTQYF TGTGCCAGCAGATTTACAGATACGCAGTATTTT
TRBJ2-6 TRBV21-1 NA NA CAGKRRLAGEAGANVLTF TGTGCCGGAAAGAGGAGACTAGCGGGAGAAGCTGGGGCCAACGTCCTGACTTTC
TRBJ2-7 TRBV11-2 NA NA CASSLGILSGDEQYF TGTGCCAGCAGCTTAGGGATCTTATCAGGGGACGAGCAGTACTTC
TRBJ1-1 TRBV27 TRBD1 NA CASSLIPGQRNTEAFF TGTGCCAGCAGTTTAATCCCGGGACAGAGGAACACTGAAGCTTTCTTT
TRBJ1-3 TRBV5-5 NA NA CASALGNTIYF TGTGCCAGCGCGTTAGGAAACACCATATATTTT
TRBJ1-1 TRBV2 NA NA CASSEGPGQGPEAFF TGTGCCAGCAGTGAAGGGCCGGGGCAAGGTCCTGAAGCTTTCTTT
TRBJ2-7 TRBV6-5 TRBD2 NA CASSYRAPVGLARVF TGTGCCAGCAGTTACAGGGCTCCCGTGGGACTAGCGAGGGTCTTC
TRBJ2-7 TRBV12-5 TRBD1 NA CASGRDAGTVYEQYF TGTGCTAGTGGTAGGGATGCCGGGACAGTCTACGAGCAGTACTTC
TRBJ1-6 TRBV27 TRBD1 NA CASKWTGYAPLHF TGTGCCAGCAAGTGGACAGGGTATGCACCCCTCCACTTT
TRBJ1-2 TRBV11-2 NA NA CASSLLSSTVDLGGYTF TGTGCCAGCAGCTTATTAAGTTCCACCGTCGACTTAGGAGGCTACACCTTC
TRBJ2-7 TRBV5-4 TRBD1 NA CASSLGTGEVYEQYF TGTGCCAGCAGCTTGGGGACAGGGGAAGTGTACGAGCAGTACTTC
TRBJ1-1 TRBV14 NA NA CASSQEAGARTEAFF TGTGCCAGCAGCCAAGAGGCTGGGGCTCGCACTGAAGCTTTCTTT